The entry that follows covers one TCR beta chain sequence. Its target is not known. The CD4+ fraction was divided into a CD45RA+ naive subset and a CD45RA-negative memory subset. The CDR3 has 14 amino acids. The V segment lost 5 bases and the J segment 5 bases; nucleotides outside the gene matches: 8. The germline gives CDR1 MDHEN, CDR2 SYDVKM. The sample originates from a study of shared clonotypes between healthy human individuals. The study, taken as a whole, reports: Generation probabilities were higher for clonotypes shared across all four sorted-subset donors than for unshared ones.

TCRdb's copy holds only in-frame clones and misses some; the assay was immunoSEQ multiplex PCR. The table includes 850,000 to 1,200,000 clones, 60% to 80% detected once. Material: memory CD4+ T cells sorted from blood. Regarding subset: CD45RA-negative fraction. The clonotype was recovered from a man in his late teens or twenties in good health. The chain has TRBV28 and TRBJ1-2; TRBD1 aligns across 7 bases. CDR3 nucleotide sequence: TGTGCCAGCAGTCCCAATACAGGGGCGTATGGCTACACCTTC. The encoded protein is CASSPNTGAYGYTF.